The 17 T cell receptor beta chains below all came from one sample that was sequenced in a study of shared clonotypes between healthy human individuals. Method: immunoSEQ multiplex PCR; TCRdb's copy keeps in-frame clones and lacks some. The table has about 1 million clones, 70% to 80% seen once. The sample consisted of memory CD4+ T cells sorted from blood. The subset: CD45RA-negative fraction. All receptors come from a young man in good health.

The chain has TRBV9 and TRBJ1-6; D is ambiguous. Between the trimmed V and J ends, which lost 0 bases and 9 bases, there was a span of 7 bases. The CDR3 consists of 13 residues. Germline V CDR1 and CDR2: SGDLS, YYNGEE. CDR3 protein: CASSVEGGSPLHF. The CDR3 coding sequence is TGTGCCAGCAGCGTAGAAGGCGGTTCACCCCTCCACTTT.

Notes on this clone: The germline gene is not matched at one end of the junction; a read error may be the cause. This sample also contains other DNA sequences that code for the same CDR3. The gene calls are TRBV30 and TRBJ2-5; tentatively, D is TRBD1 (5 bases). Germline assignment: CDR1 GTSNPN and CDR2 SVGIG (reference sequence). CDR3 length: 13 residues. This chain's CDR3 is CAWSFGREETQYF. The CDR3 coding sequence is TGTGCATGGAGTTTTGGCAGGGAAGAGACCCAGTACTTC.

This clone has at least ten counts. The chain links TRBV2 to TRBJ2-2; 9 bases map to TRBD2. This CDR3 is 16 amino acids long. Looked up from germline, CDR1 is SNHLY and CDR2 is FYNNEI. V shed 6 bases, J shed 4 bases, and the junction held 9 bases outside the gene matches. This CDR3 is CASRPPSGTGTGELFF. In DNA form, the CDR3 reads TGTGCCAGCAGACCTCCTAGCGGGACGGGCACCGGGGAGCTGTTTTTT.

The chain employs TRBV7-2 and TRBJ2-4, with D perhaps matching TRBD1 or TRBD2 (5 bases each). Germline CDR1 SGHTA, CDR2 FQGNSA. This CDR3 is 15 amino acids long. V lost 1 base and J lost 3, with 10 bases in between. Here the CDR3 reads CASSLGGAGKNIQYF. The CDR3 nucleotides read TGTGCCAGCAGCTTAGGAGGGGCAGGCAAAAACATTCAGTACTTC.

CDR3 residues: CASSLRDAGAFF. CDR3 nucleotide sequence: TGTGCCAGCAGTCTGAGGGATGCTGGAGCTTTCTTT. V usage is TRBV25-1 and J usage is TRBJ1-1; D remains unclear. V shed 5 bases and J shed 10 bases, with 14 bases lying between them. The CDR3 is made up of 12 amino acids. Germline loops: CDR1 MGHDK, CDR2 SYGVNS.

The rearrangement uses TRBV7-6 and TRBJ2-7, with 11 bases identical to TRBD2. Germline CDR1 reads SGHVS; CDR2 reads FNYEAQ. CDR3 length: 15 residues. V shed 4 bases and J 3 bases; nucleotides not matched to a gene: 5. The CDR3 region is CASSSLAGGLYEQYF. The CDR3 DNA reads as TGTGCCAGCAGCTCTCTAGCGGGAGGTCTCTACGAGCAGTACTTC.

This clone was picked up a small number of times. The CDR3 here is CASSQGVQVLKETQYF. The CDR3, as DNA: TGTGCCAGCAGCCAAGGGGTCCAAGTCCTAAAAGAGACCCAGTACTTC. The genes are TRBV13 and TRBJ2-5; a possible D gene is TRBD1 (5 bases). The germline V and J ends were trimmed by 5 bases and 3 bases, with 19 bases remaining between them. Germline V CDR1 and CDR2: PRHDT, FYEKMQ (reference sequence). This CDR3 is built from 16 residues.

This clone was counted once. J is TRBJ2-5 and V is TRBV6-1; perhaps D is TRBD1 or TRBD2 (6 bases each). Germline loops: CDR1 MNHNS, CDR2 SASEGT. Trimming removed 5 bases at V and 5 bases at J, with 18 bases between. This CDR3 has 15 amino acids. CDR3 in DNA: TGTGCCAGCAGTACGTACAACAGGGCGGGGGAGACCCAGTACTTC. This translates into CASSTYNRAGETQYF.

The chain employs TRBV6-5 and TRBJ1-1; a weak D match, TRBD1 (5 bases). The V end lost 10 bases, the J end lost 7 bases, and 19 bases lay between the germline ends. CDR3 length equals 13 residues. Germline loops: CDR1 MNHEY, CDR2 SVGAGI. Here the CDR3 reads CATKRTGGGEAFF. The CDR3 nucleotides read TGTGCCACCAAACGAACGGGGGGAGGTGAAGCTTTCTTT.

This clone was counted once. Other DNA variants within this sample encode the same CDR3. The genes are TRBV6-1 and TRBJ1-6; 8 nucleotides match TRBD1. V lost 0 bases and J lost 1; bases outside the gene matches: 2. CDR1 is MNHNS and CDR2 is SASEGT in the germline V gene. This CDR3 is 17 amino acids long. CDR3 sequence: CASSEAQGASYNSPLHF. The CDR3 coding sequence is TGTGCCAGCAGTGAAGCGCAGGGGGCTTCCTATAATTCACCCCTCCACTTT.

This rearrangement joins TRBV7-9 to TRBJ2-5; D may be TRBD1 or TRBD2 (5 bases each). Trimming took 4 bases from V and 5 from J, leaving 23 bases between them. The length of the CDR3 is 17 residues. In germline, CDR1 is SEHNR, CDR2 FQNEAQ (reference sequence). CDR3 sequence reads: CASSSIRVGLGTETQYF. The DNA for the CDR3 is TGTGCCAGCAGCTCCATCCGGGTGGGGTTGGGGACGGAGACCCAGTACTTC.

The chain has TRBV14 and TRBJ2-6; 9 bases fit TRBD1. This CDR3 is 17 amino acids long. Trimming removed 1 base from V and 0 bases from J; junction bases left unmatched: 1. The V gene's germline CDR1 is SGHDN and CDR2 FVKESK. CDR3 DNA: TGTGCCAGCAGCCAAGTGGGACAGGGCTCTGGGGCCAACGTCCTGACTTTC. This codes for CASSQVGQGSGANVLTF.

Points on this clone: Other nucleotide sequences in the sample specify the same CDR3. The chain combines TRBV9 with TRBJ2-7; 8 nucleotides agree with TRBD2. Trimming took 0 bases from V and 4 from J; bases not matched to a gene: 6. CDR3 length: 15 residues. The germline V gene has CDR1 SGDLS and CDR2 YYNGEE. CDR3 sequence reads: CASSVDGGASYEQYF. The CDR3, as DNA: TGTGCCAGCAGCGTAGACGGGGGGGCCTCTTACGAGCAGTACTTC.

This sequence joins TRBV6-5 and TRBJ1-5; D gene uncertain. Trimming left V 5 bases short and J 2 bases short, with 10 bases between. There are 14 residues in the CDR3. Germline V gives CDR1 MNHEY, CDR2 SVGAGI. The CDR3 nucleotides are TGTGCCAGCAGTACCGATGGCGGCAATCAGCCCCAGCATTTT. It specifies CASSTDGGNQPQHF.

This clone showed up just a few times. This chain uses TRBV19 with TRBJ1-5; unclear D gene. Trimming took off 4 bases at V and 2 bases at J, with 12 bases between the two ends. The CDR3 is 15 amino acids. The germline gives CDR1 LNHDA, CDR2 SQIVND (reference sequence). CDR3 amino acids: CASSKGTAGNQPQHF. CDR3 nucleotide sequence: TGTGCCAGTAGTAAAGGCACAGCGGGCAATCAGCCCCAGCATTTT.

V gene TRBV6-1 combines with J gene TRBJ2-4; possibly TRBD1 for D (6 bases). CDR3 size: 15 residues. V lost 2 bases, J lost 8 bases, and 16 bases lay in between. Germline values: CDR1 MNHNS, CDR2 SASEGT. The CDR3 DNA sequence: TGTGCCAGCAGTGAAAATTTCCAGGGGCAATACATTCAGTACTTC. Translation: CASSENFQGQYIQYF.

As for this clone: The final CDR3 position lacks the conserved phenylalanine or tryptophan, pointing to a likely read error. The limits of the CDR3 on the DNA are not certain, so only TCRdb's listed CDR3 is given. The chain employs TRBV9 and TRBJ1-3; the DNA was not compared with TRBD1, the D call given in the table. 10 amino acids form the CDR3, both terminal residues included. Germline CDR1 reads SGDLS; CDR2 reads YYNGEE. The CDR3: CASSLIGTAL.